This TCR beta chain is from a study of response to subunit inactivated influenza vaccine. This clonotype was seen at least ten times. Its antigen is unknown. The CDR3 runs to 14 residues. Germline V CDR1 and CDR2: ENHRY, SYGVKD. Trimming cost V 0 bases and J 4 bases; bases outside gene matches: 3. Study results and limitations: Seasonal influenza vaccination, on each occasion, was suggested by the authors to recruit few new T cells.

From the RT-PCR reads, TCRdb called clonotypes with MiXCR, one entry per CDR3 protein. The sample carries about 500,000 distinct CDR3 sequences, approximately 12% recorded once. This sequence joins TRBV10-3 and TRBJ2-7, with 7 bases matching TRBD1. The sample consisted of PBMCs from blood, taken 35 to 45 days after vaccination. This clonotype was sampled from a man between 50 and 59 years old who received an inactivated influenza vaccine. In DNA form, the CDR3 reads TGTGCCATCAGTGAGTCGGGGACAGCTTACGAGCAGTACTTC. Protein sequence: CAISESGTAYEQYF.